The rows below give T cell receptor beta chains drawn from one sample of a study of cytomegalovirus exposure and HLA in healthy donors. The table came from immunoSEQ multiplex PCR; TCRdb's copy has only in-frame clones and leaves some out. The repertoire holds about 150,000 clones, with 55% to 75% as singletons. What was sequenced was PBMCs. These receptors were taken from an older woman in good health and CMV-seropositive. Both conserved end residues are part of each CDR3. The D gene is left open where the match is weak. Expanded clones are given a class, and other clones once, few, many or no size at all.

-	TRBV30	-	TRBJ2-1	CAWSAPPGSSSYNEQFF	TGTGCCTGGAGTGCCCCCCCCGGGTCTAGCTCCTACAATGAGCAGTTCTTC
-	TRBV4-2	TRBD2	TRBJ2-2	CASRLALDTGELFF	TGTGCCAGTAGACTAGCGCTCGACACCGGGGAGCTGTTTTTT
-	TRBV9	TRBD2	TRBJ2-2	CASNEFSGTPNTGELFF	TGTGCCAGCAACGAATTTAGCGGGACGCCGAACACCGGGGAGCTGTTTTTT
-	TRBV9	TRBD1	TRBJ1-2	CASSDPGTGGLFNYGYTF	TGTGCCAGCAGCGATCCCGGGACAGGGGGACTATTCAACTATGGCTACACCTTC
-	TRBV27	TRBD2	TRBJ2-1	CASSFGGASYNEQFF	TGTGCCAGCAGTTTCGGGGGGGCTTCCTACAATGAGCAGTTCTTC
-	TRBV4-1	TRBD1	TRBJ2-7	CASSQDDRGPNEQYF	TGCGCCAGCAGCCAAGACGACAGGGGGCCCAACGAGCAGTACTTC
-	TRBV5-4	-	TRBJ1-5	CASSGGPDQPQHF	TGTGCCAGCAGCGGGGGCCCGGACCAGCCCCAGCATTTT
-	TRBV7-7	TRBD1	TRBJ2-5	CASSLGQGFQETQYF	TGTGCCAGCAGCTTAGGACAGGGGTTTCAAGAGACCCAGTACTTC
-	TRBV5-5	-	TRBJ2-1	CASSLPRRSYNEQFF	TGTGCCAGCAGCCTTCCTCGGAGATCCTACAATGAGCAGTTCTTC
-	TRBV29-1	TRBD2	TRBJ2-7	CSVEYGGTVHEQYF	TGCAGCGTTGAATACGGGGGGACGGTTCACGAGCAGTACTTC
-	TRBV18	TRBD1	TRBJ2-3	CASSRSGTGLADTQYF	TGTGCCAGCTCACGATCCGGGACAGGGTTAGCAGATACGCAGTATTTT
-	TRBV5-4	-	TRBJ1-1	CASSPAGGVNTEAFF	TGTGCCAGCAGCCCTGCGGGGGGGGTGAACACTGAAGCTTTCTTT
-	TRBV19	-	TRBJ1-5	CASSSSGGNQPQHF	TGTGCCAGTAGTTCCTCGGGGGGCAATCAGCCCCAGCATTTT
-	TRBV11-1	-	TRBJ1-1	CASSSPAHGHHTEAFF	TGTGCCAGCAGCTCCCCCGCCCACGGACACCACACTGAAGCTTTCTTT
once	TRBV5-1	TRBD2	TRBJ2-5	CASSLGLAVETQYF	TGCGCCAGCAGCTTGGGACTAGCTGTAGAGACCCAGTACTTC
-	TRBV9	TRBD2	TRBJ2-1	CASSILAANNEQFF	TGTGCCAGCAGCATTCTAGCGGCCAACAATGAGCAGTTCTTC
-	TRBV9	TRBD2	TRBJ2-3	CASSTPRRTTGGDTQYF	TGTGCCAGCAGCACCCCCAGGAGGACCACGGGGGGAGATACGCAGTATTTT
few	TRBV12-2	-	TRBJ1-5	CASRRGQPNQPQHF	TGTGCAAGTCGCCGAGGACAGCCCAATCAGCCCCAGCATTTT
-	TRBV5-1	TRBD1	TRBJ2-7	CASSSDRGGYEQYF	TGCGCCAGCAGCTCGGACAGGGGGGGATACGAGCAGTACTTC
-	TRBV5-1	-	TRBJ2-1	CASSASISDEQFF	TGCGCCAGCAGCGCCTCAATATCAGATGAGCAGTTCTTC
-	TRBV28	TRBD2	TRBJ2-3	CAIGLATSTDTQYF	TGTGCCATTGGACTAGCTACTAGCACAGATACGCAGTATTTT
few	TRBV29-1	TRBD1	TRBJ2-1	CSTGTGTYNEQFF	TGCAGCACCGGGACAGGGACCTACAATGAGCAGTTCTTC
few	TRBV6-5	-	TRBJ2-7	CASSFDRKTYEQYF	TGTGCCAGCAGTTTCGACAGGAAAACCTACGAGCAGTACTTC
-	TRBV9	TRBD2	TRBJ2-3	CASSPASGDSTDTQYF	TGTGCCAGCAGCCCTGCTAGCGGAGACAGCACAGATACGCAGTATTTT
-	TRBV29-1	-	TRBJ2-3	CSVSPGVPDTQYF	TGCAGCGTTTCACCCGGAGTGCCAGATACGCAGTATTTT
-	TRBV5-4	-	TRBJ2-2	CASSLRGGGTGELFF	TGTGCCAGCAGCTTGAGGGGCGGCGGCACCGGGGAGCTGTTTTTT
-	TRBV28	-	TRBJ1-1	CASSLMGAGNTEAFF	TGTGCCAGCAGTTTAATGGGGGCTGGGAACACTGAAGCTTTCTTT
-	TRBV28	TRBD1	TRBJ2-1	CASSLTGGYLSSYNEQFF	TGTGCCAGCAGTTTGACAGGGGGCTACCTGAGCTCCTACAATGAGCAGTTCTTC
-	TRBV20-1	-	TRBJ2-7	CSASLSYEQYF	TGCAGTGCTAGTTTATCTTACGAGCAGTACTTC
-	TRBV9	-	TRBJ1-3	CASSVGAYSGNTIYF	TGTGCCAGCAGCGTAGGCGCCTACTCTGGAAACACCATATATTTT
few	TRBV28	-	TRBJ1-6	CASNTGVDNSPLHF	TGTGCCAGCAACACAGGAGTCGATAATTCACCCCTCCACTTT
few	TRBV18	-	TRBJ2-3	CASSPFVSDSTDTQYF	TGTGCCAGCTCACCATTTGTTAGCGACTCCACAGATACGCAGTATTTT
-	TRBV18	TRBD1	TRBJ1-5	CASSSGTGGRNQPQHF	TGTGCCAGCTCATCCGGGACAGGGGGCCGGAATCAGCCCCAGCATTTT
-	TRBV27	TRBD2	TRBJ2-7	CASSLRREDEQYF	TGTGCCAGCAGTTTAAGACGGGAGGACGAGCAGTACTTC
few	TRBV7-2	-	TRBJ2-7	CASSLGARNYEQYF	TGTGCCAGCAGCTTAGGGGCCCGAAACTACGAGCAGTACTTC
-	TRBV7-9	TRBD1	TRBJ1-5	CSSQGALGPQHF	TGTTCCAGTCAGGGGGCCCTCGGGCCCCAGCATTTT
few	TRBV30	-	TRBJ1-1	CAWSLLGTYGGMTEAFF	TGTGCCTGGAGTCTTTTAGGGACATATGGGGGTATGACTGAAGCTTTCTTT
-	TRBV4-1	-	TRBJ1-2	CASSLLPGSYGYTF	TGCGCCAGCAGCCTACTGCCAGGATCCTATGGCTACACCTTC
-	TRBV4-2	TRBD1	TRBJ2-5	CASSQEDRGETQYF	TGTGCCAGCAGCCAAGAGGACAGGGGAGAGACCCAGTACTTC
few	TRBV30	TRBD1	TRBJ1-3	CAWSVGGAGNTIYF	TGTGCCTGGAGTGTAGGGGGCGCAGGAAACACCATATATTTT
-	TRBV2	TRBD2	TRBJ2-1	CASSQGTSGGNEQFF	TGTGCCAGCAGCCAGGGGACTAGCGGGGGCAATGAGCAGTTCTTC
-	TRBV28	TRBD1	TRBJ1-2	CASSLWGQGVGYTF	TGTGCCAGCAGTTTATGGGGGCAGGGGGTCGGCTACACCTTC
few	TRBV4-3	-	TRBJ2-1	CASSQLGNEQFF	TGCGCCAGCAGCCAACTAGGAAATGAGCAGTTCTTC